A single sample gave rise to the 9 T cell receptor beta chains below, sequenced in a study of blood T cell repertoires in COVID-19. Sequencing was performed with immunoSEQ multiplex PCR; in TCRdb, only in-frame clones are kept and a portion is missing. The sample shows 95,000 to 100,000 clones, 70% to 90% of them seen only once. The sequencing input was peripheral blood. The receptors originated from a woman aged 25-40 years with acute or convalescent COVID-19.

This clone has a handful of counts. The J gene is TRBJ1-1, the V gene TRBV3-1 (or the pseudogene TRBV3-2); a weak D match, TRBD1 (6 bases). CDR1 is LGHDT and CDR2 is YNNKEL in the germline V gene (reference sequence). CDR3 length equals 14 residues. The ends were cut back, 1 base at V and 1 base at J, with 7 bases in the middle. The CDR3 bases are TGTGCCAGCAGCCAAGGGGGGCCGAACACTGAAGCTTTCTTT. Translating it yields CASSQGGPNTEAFF.

The chain has TRBV5-1 and TRBJ1-4; TRBD1 is a possible D gene (5 bases). Looked up from germline, CDR1 is SGHRS and CDR2 is YFSETQ. Trimming took off 4 bases at V and 3 bases at J, with 7 bases between the two ends. The CDR3 extends over 13 amino acids. In DNA, the CDR3 is TGCGCCAGCAGCGACAGCTCTAATGAAAAACTGTTTTTT. Encoded protein: CASSDSSNEKLFF.

A few counts support this clone. The chain joins TRBV4-2 to TRBJ2-1, with TRBD2 identical over 15 bases. From germline, CDR1 is LGHNA and CDR2 YNFKEQ. The junction had 7 bases not matched to a gene; V was cut back by 1 base and J by 0 bases. The CDR3 length is 20 residues. In DNA form, the CDR3 reads TGTGCCAGCAGCCAAGGGCCCGGGACTAGCGGGGGGTTCTCCTACAATGAGCAGTTCTTC. It translates to CASSQGPGTSGGFSYNEQFF.

This rearrangement joins TRBV27 to TRBJ1-5; D is unresolved. V gave up 8 bases and J gave up 2 bases, with 7 bases separating them. There are 12 residues in the CDR3. Looked up from germline, CDR1 is MNHEY and CDR2 is SMNVEV (reference sequence). The CDR3 protein is CASQTGNQPQHF. The CDR3 DNA reads as TGTGCCAGCCAAACAGGCAATCAGCCCCAGCATTTT.

The chain uses TRBV11-2 and TRBJ2-7; D is unresolved. Germline V CDR1 and CDR2: SGHAT, FQNNGV. This CDR3 is built from 12 residues. V dropped 4 bases and J dropped 3 bases, with 7 bases sitting between them. The CDR3 bases are TGTGCCAGCAGCTCCTCCTACTACGAGCAGTACTTC. The encoded protein is CASSSSYYEQYF.

This clone was counted only a few times. The chain recombines TRBV30 with TRBJ2-7; D is perhaps TRBD1 (5 bases). This CDR3 is 13 amino acids long. The ends were cut back, 0 bases at V and 2 bases at J, with 8 bases in the middle. The germline CDR1 and CDR2 sequences are GTSNPN and SVGIG (reference sequence). DNA for the CDR3: TGTGCCTGGAGTGTCGACAGAGCCTACGAGCAGTACTTC. The encoded protein is CAWSVDRAYEQYF.

This clone was seen only once. The chain has TRBV28 and TRBJ2-1, with TRBD2 matching over 14 bases. The CDR3 sequence is 21 residues long. CDR1 and CDR2 from the germline V gene are MDHEN and SYDVKM. Trimming cost V 3 bases and J 0 bases; bases outside gene matches: 13. The CDR3, as DNA: TGTGCCAGCAGTTTCCAGACACATGGACTAGCGGGGGGACCCTCCTACAATGAGCAGTTCTTC. It yields the protein CASSFQTHGLAGGPSYNEQFF.

The rearrangement links TRBV7-9 to TRBJ1-2; D is unclear. V lost 1 base and J lost 7, with 16 bases in between. Germline CDR1 is SEHNR and CDR2 is FQNEAQ (reference sequence). CDR3 length equals 15 residues. The CDR3: CASSLVETLAVGYTF. DNA of the CDR3: TGTGCCAGCAGCTTAGTAGAGACTCTGGCAGTTGGCTACACCTTC.

This clone was seen only once. The J gene is TRBJ2-1, the V gene TRBV5-6; TRBD1 might be the D (6 bases). Germline CDR1 and CDR2: SGHDT and YYEEEE. The CDR3 contains 17 residues. V dropped 4 bases and J dropped 2 bases, with 19 bases sitting between them. CDR3 amino acids: CASSLLDGGRPYNEQFF. The DNA of the CDR3 is TGTGCCAGCAGCCTTTTGGATGGGGGCCGGCCCTACAATGAGCAGTTCTTC. Supplemented by reference TRBV5-6 and TRBJ2-1, the full variable domain reads DAGVTQSPTHLIKTRGQQVTLRCSPKSGHDTVSWYQQALGQGPQFIFQYYEEEERQRGNFPDRFSGHQFPNYSSELNVNALLLGDSALYLCASSLLDGGRPYNEQFFGPGTRLTVL.